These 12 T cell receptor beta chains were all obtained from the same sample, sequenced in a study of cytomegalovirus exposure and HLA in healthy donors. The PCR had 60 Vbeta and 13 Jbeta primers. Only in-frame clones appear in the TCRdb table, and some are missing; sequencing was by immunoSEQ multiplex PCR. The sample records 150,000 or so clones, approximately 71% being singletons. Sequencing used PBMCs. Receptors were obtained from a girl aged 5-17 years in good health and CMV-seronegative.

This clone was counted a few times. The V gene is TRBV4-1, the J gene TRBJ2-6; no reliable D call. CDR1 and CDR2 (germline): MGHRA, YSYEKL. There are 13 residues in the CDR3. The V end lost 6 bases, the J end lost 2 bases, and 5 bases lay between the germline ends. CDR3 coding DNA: TGCGCCAGCAGGGAGACTGGGGCCAACGTCCTGACTTTC. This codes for CASRETGANVLTF.

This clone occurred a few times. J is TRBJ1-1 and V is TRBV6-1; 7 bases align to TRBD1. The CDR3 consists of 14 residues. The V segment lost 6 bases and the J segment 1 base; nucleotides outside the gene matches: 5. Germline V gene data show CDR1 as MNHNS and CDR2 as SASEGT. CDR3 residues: CASSRGGWNTEAFF. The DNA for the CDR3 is TGTGCCAGCAGCAGAGGGGGCTGGAACACTGAAGCTTTCTTT.

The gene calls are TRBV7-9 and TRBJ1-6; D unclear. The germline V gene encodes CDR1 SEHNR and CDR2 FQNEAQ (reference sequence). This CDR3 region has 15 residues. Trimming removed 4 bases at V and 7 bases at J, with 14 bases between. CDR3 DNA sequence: TGTGCCAGCAGCTACATACCTACCGGGAATTCACCCCTCCACTTT. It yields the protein CASSYIPTGNSPLHF. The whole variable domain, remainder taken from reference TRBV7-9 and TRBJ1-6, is DTGVSQNPRHKITKRGQNVTFRCDPISEHNRLYWYRQTLGQGPEFLTYFQNEAQLEKSRLLSDRFSAERPKGSFSTLEIQRTEQGDSAMYLCASSYIPTGNSPLHFGNGTRLTVT.

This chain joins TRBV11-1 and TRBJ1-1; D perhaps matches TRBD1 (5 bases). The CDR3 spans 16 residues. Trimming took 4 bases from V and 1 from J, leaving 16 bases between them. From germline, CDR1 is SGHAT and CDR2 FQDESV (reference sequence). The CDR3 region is CASSSSRGVRNTEAFF. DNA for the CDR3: TGTGCCAGCAGCTCGAGTCGGGGGGTAAGGAACACTGAAGCTTTCTTT.

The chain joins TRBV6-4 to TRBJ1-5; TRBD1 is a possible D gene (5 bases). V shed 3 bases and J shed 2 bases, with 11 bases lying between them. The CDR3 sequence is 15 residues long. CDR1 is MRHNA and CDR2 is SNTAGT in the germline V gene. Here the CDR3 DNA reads TGTGCCAGCAGTGAAGGAGGAGGGGGCAATCAGCCCCAGCATTTT. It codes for CASSEGGGGNQPQHF.

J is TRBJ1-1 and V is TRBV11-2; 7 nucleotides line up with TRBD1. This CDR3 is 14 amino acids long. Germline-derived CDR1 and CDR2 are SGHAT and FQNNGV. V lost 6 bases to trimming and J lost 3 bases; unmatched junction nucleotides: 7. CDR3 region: CASSTTGVHTEAFF. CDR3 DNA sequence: TGTGCCAGCAGTACAACAGGGGTTCACACTGAAGCTTTCTTT.

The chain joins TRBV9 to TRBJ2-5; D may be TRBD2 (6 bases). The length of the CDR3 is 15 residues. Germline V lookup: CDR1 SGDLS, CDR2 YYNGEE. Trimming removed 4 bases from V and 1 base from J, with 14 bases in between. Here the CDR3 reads CASSSGGASQETQYF. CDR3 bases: TGTGCCAGCAGCTCGGGCGGGGCGTCCCAAGAGACCCAGTACTTC. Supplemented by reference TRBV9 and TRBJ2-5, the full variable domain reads DSGVTQTPKHLITATGQRVTLRCSPRSGDLSVYWYQQSLDQGLQFLIQYYNGEERAKGNILERFSAQQFPDLHSELNLSSLELGDSALYFCASSSGGASQETQYFGPGTRLLVL.

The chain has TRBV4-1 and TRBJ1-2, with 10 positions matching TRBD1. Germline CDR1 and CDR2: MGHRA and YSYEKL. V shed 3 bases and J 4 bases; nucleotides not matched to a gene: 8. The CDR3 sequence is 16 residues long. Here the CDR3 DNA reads TGCGCCAGCAGCCACCCCGACAGGGGGCTCCCCTATGGCTACACCTTC. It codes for CASSHPDRGLPYGYTF.

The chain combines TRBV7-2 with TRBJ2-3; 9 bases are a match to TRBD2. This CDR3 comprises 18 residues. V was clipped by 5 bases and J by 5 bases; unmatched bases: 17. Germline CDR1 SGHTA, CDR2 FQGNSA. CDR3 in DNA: TGTGCCAGCAGCGGCCCTAGAGGCTCTGCGGGGGGGCGAGATACGCAGTATTTT. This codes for CASSGPRGSAGGRDTQYF.

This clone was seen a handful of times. The CDR3 nucleotides read TGTGCCAGCAGTTACGACGGGAACTATGGCTACACCTTC. Amino acids: CASSYDGNYGYTF. The chain employs TRBV5-5 and TRBJ1-2; D uncertain. The CDR3 runs 13 residues. The germline CDR1 and CDR2 sequences are SGHKS and YYEKEE (reference sequence). Trimming left V 5 bases short and J 2 bases short, with 10 bases between.

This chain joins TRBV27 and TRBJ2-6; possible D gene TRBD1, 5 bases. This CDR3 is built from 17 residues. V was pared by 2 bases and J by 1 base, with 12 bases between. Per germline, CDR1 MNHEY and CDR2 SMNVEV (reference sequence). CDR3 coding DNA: TGTGCCAGCAGTTTACAGGGTTTTAGGTCTGGGGCCAACGTCCTGACTTTC. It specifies CASSLQGFRSGANVLTF.

This CDR3 is CASRDRQGRNTGELFF. The CDR3 region has the DNA TGTGCCAGCAGGGATAGGCAGGGGAGGAACACCGGGGAGCTGTTTTTT. V gene TRBV7-9 combines with J gene TRBJ2-2; possibly TRBD1 for D (6 bases). The germline V gene encodes CDR1 SEHNR and CDR2 FQNEAQ (reference sequence). V lost 6 bases, J lost 1 base, and 15 bases lay in between. The CDR3 contains 16 residues. Variable domain in full (rest from reference TRBV7-9 and TRBJ2-2): DTGVSQNPRHKITKRGQNVTFRCDPISEHNRLYWYRQTLGQGPEFLTYFQNEAQLEKSRLLSDRFSAERPKGSFSTLEIQRTEQGDSAMYLCASRDRQGRNTGELFFGEGSRLTVL.